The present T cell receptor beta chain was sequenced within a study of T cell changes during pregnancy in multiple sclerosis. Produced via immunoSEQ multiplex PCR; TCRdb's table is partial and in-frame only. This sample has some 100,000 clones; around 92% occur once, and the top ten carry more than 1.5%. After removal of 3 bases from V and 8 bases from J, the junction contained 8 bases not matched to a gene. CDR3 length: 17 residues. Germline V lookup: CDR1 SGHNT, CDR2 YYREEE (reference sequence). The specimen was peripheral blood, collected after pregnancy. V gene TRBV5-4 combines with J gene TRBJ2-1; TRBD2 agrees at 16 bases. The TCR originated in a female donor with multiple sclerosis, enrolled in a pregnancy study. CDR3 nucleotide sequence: TGTGCCAGCAGCTCAGGGACTAGCGGGAGGGTAGGGTATGAGCAGTTCTTC. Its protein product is CASSSGTSGRVGYEQFF.